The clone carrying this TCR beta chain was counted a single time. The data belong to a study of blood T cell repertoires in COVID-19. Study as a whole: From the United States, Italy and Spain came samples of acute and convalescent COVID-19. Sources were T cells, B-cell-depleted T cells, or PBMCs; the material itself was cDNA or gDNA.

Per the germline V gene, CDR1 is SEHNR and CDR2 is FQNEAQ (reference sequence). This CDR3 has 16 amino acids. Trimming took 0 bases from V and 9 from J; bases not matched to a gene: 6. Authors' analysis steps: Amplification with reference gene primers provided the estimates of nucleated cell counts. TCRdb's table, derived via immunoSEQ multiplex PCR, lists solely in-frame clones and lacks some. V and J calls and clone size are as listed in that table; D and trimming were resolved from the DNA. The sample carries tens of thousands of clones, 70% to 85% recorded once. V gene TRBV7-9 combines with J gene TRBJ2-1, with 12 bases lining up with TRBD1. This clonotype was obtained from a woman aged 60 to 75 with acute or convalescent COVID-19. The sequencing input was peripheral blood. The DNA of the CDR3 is TGTGCCAGCAGCTTAGCTGGGGGACAGGGGGCGTTTGAGCAGTTCTTC. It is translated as CASSLAGGQGAFEQFF.